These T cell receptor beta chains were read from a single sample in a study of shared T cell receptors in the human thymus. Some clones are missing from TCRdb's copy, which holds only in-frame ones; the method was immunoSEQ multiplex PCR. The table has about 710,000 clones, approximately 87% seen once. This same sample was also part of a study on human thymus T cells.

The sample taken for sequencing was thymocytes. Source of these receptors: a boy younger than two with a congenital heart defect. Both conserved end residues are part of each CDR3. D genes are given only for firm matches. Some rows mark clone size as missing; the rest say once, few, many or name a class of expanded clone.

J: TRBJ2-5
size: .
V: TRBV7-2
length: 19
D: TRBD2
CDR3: CASSQSDTGSGGKLETQYF
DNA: TGTGCCAGCAGCCAATCAGATACCGGTAGCGGGGGAAAATTGGAGACCCAGTACTTC

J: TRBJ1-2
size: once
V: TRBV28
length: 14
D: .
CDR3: CASSFRREEHGYTF
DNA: TGTGCCAGCAGTTTTCGCAGGGAGGAACATGGCTACACCTTC

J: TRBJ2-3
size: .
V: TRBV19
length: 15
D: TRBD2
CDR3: CASRHSGGSTDTQYF
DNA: TGTGCCAGTAGGCATAGCGGGGGGTCCACAGATACGCAGTATTTT

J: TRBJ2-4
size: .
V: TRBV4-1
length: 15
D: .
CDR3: CASSQPTLAKNIQYF
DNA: TGCGCCAGCAGCCAGCCGACACTAGCCAAAAACATTCAGTACTTC

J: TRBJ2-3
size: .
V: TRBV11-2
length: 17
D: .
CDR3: CASSLDDRDTDTDTQYF
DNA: TGTGCCAGCAGCTTAGATGACCGGGACACCGACACAGATACGCAGTATTTT

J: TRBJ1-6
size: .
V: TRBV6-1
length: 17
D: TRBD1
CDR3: CASSERCLQGYNSPLHF
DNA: TGTGCCAGCAGTGAACGTTGCCTACAGGGGTATAATTCCCCCCTCCACTTT

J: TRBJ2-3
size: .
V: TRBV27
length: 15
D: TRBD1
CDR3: CASSWGTGYPDTQYF
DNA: TGTGCCAGCAGCTGGGGGACAGGGTATCCAGATACGCAGTATTTT

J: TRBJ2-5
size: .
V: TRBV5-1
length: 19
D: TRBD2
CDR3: CASSLAWTSGGAWQETQYF
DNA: TGCGCCAGCAGCTTGGCCTGGACTAGCGGGGGGGCGTGGCAAGAGACCCAGTACTTC

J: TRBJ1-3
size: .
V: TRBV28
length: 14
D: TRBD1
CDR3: CASSLKGQLNTIYF
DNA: TGTGCCAGCAGTTTAAAGGGACAGCTAAACACCATATATTTT

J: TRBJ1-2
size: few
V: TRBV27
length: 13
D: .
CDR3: CASSRGQLYGYTF
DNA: TGTGCCAGCAGCCGAGGACAGCTCTATGGCTACACCTTC

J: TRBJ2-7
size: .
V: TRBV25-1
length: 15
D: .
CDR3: CASSESGRASYEQYF
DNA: TGTGCCAGCAGTGAATCCGGGAGAGCTTCCTACGAGCAGTACTTC

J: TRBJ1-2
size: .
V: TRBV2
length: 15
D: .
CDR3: CASSWSPVGGGGYTF
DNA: TGTGCCAGCAGTTGGTCTCCCGTTGGGGGCGGTGGCTACACCTTC

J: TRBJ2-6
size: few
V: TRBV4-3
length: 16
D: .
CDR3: CASSQGGVSQANVLTF
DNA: TGCGCCAGCAGCCAAGGTGGAGTCTCTCAGGCCAACGTCCTGACTTTC

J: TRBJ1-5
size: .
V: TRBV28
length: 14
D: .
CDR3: CASSLRGTNQPQHF
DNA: TGTGCCAGCAGTTTGAGGGGGACCAATCAGCCCCAGCATTTT

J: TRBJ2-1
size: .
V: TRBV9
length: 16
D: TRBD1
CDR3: CASSFEQGARYNEQFF
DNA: TGTGCCAGCAGCTTCGAACAGGGGGCACGGTACAATGAGCAGTTCTTC

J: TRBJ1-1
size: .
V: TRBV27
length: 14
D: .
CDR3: CASSPCGGNTEAFF
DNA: TGTGCCAGCTCCCCCTGCGGGGGGAACACTGAAGCTTTCTTT

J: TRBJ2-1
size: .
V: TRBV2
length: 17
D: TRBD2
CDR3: CASIERLAGLSYNEQFF
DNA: TGTGCCAGCATCGAGAGACTAGCGGGACTCTCCTACAATGAGCAGTTCTTC

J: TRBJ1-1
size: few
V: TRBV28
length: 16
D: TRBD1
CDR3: CASSKHPRGKNTEAFF
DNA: TGTGCCAGCTCGAAGCACCCCAGGGGGAAGAACACTGAAGCTTTCTTT